This T cell receptor (beta chain) emerged from a study of T cell responses to AZD1222 COVID-19 vaccine. Only in-frame clones appear in the TCRdb table, and some are missing; sequencing was by immunoSEQ multiplex PCR. The sample holds 70,000 or so clones, over 60% seen once. V gave up 2 bases and J gave up 9 bases; unmatched junction bases: 14. Germline V gene lookup returns CDR1 SGHAT and CDR2 FQNNGV. This CDR3 region has 17 residues. This clonotype was obtained from an adult in good health. This specimen was peripheral blood, taken on day 0 of AZD1222 vaccination. The chain uses TRBV11-2 and TRBJ2-1, with 9 bases that match TRBD1. In DNA, the CDR3 is TGTGCCAGCAGCTTAACTCTACAGGGGGCAAGGGCTGCTGAGCAGTTCTTC. Its protein is CASSLTLQGARAAEQFF.